This T cell receptor beta chain derives from a study of siplizumab effects on memory and regulatory T cells. Of note for this clone: Its specificity is not known.

TCRdb's copy holds only in-frame clones and misses some; the assay was immunoSEQ multiplex PCR. The sample has approximately 82,000 clones, around 90% seen once; the top ten hold under 2%. Study-wide results and caveats: Sequences below about 10^-5 frequency were poorly captured, and few alloreactive clones mapped to unstimulated subsets.

After removal of 0 bases from V and 10 bases from J, the junction contained 9 bases not matched to a gene. The CDR3 is 16 residues long. Germline V CDR1 and CDR2: SGHRS, YFSETQ. The chain is built from TRBV5-1 and TRBJ1-6; 8 nucleotides match TRBD1. This clonotype was sampled from a human donor in good health. Sequenced material: Tregs sorted from blood. CDR3 sequence reads: CASSLESPGGGSPLHF. The CDR3 nucleotides read TGCGCCAGCAGCTTGGAGTCTCCAGGGGGCGGGTCACCCCTCCACTTT.